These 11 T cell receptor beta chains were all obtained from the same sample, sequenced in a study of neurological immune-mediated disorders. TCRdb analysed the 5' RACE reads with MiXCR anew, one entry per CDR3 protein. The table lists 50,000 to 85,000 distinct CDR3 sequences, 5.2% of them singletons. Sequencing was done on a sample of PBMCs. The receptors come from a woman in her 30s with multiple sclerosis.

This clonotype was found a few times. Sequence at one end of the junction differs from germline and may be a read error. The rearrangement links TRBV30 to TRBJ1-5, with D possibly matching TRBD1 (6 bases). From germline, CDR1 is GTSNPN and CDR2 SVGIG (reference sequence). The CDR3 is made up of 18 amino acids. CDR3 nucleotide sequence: TGTGCCTGGAGCGAAGGAAAATGGGGACATATCAGCAATCAGCCCCAGAATTTT. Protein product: CAWSEGKWGHISNQPQNF.

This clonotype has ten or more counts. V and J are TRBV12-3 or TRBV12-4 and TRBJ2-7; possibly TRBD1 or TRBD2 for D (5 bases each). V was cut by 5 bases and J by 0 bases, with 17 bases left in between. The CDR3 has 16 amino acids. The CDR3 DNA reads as TGTGCCAGCAGTACCGGCGGGCTAAGGGGCTCCTACGAGCAGTACTTC. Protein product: CASSTGGLRGSYEQYF.

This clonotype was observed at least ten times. The CDR3: CASSLDSGVGTIYF. The CDR3 coding sequence is TGCGCCAGCAGCTTGGACTCCGGGGTGGGCACCATATATTTT. The genes are TRBV5-1 and TRBJ1-3; D call uncertain. Germline values: CDR1 SGHRS, CDR2 YFSETQ. This CDR3 region has 14 residues. The V end was cut by 0 bases, the J end by 9 bases, with 13 bases between.

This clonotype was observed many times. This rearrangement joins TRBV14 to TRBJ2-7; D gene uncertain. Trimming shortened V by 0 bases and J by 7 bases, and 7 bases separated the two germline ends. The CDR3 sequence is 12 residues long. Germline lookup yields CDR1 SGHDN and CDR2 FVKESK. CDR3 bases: TGTGCCAGCAGCCAAGAACATGGGGAGCAGTACTTC. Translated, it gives CASSQEHGEQYF.

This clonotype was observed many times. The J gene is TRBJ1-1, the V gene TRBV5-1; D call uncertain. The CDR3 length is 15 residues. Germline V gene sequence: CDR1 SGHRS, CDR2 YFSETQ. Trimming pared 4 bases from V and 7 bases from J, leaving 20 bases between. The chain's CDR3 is CASSPSSRRSNEAFF. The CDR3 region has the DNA TGCGCCAGCAGCCCCAGTTCTCGACGCAGCAATGAAGCTTTCTTT.

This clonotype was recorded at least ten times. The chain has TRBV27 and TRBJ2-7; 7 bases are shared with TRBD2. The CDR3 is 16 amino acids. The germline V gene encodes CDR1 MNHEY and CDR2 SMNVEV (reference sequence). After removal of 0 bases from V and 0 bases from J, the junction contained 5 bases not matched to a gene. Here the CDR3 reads CASSLSGEGYSYEQYF. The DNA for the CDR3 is TGTGCCAGCAGTTTATCGGGGGAGGGATACTCCTACGAGCAGTACTTC.

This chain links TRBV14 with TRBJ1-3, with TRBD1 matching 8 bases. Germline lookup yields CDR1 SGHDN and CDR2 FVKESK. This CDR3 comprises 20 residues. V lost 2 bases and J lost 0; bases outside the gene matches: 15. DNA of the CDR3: TGTGCCAGCAGCCAACCCGCGGACAGGGAAGGGATGAACTCTGGAAACACCATATATTTT. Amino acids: CASSQPADREGMNSGNTIYF.

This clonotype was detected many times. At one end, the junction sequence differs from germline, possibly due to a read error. CDR3 nucleotide sequence: TGCAGTGCTAGCCACAAGACAGGGGGAGGTCAGCCCCAGAATTTT. Amino acids: CSASHKTGGGQPQNF. V gene TRBV20-1 combines with J gene TRBJ1-5, with 9 bases lining up with TRBD1. From germline, CDR1 is DFQATT and CDR2 SNEGSKA (reference sequence). CDR3 length: 15 residues.

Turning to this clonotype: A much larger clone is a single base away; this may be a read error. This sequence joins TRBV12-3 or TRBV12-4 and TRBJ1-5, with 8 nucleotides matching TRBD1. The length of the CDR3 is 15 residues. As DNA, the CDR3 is TGTGCCAGCAGTTTTACTACAGGGGGGAGTCAGCCCCAGAATTTT. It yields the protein CASSFTTGGSQPQNF.

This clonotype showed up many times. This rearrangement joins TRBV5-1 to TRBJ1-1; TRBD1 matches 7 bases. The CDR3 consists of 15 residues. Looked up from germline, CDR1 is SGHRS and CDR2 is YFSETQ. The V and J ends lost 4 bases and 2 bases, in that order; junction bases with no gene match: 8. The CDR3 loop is CASSIGQVLNTEAFF. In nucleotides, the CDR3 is TGCGCCAGCAGCATAGGACAGGTCCTCAACACTGAAGCTTTCTTT.

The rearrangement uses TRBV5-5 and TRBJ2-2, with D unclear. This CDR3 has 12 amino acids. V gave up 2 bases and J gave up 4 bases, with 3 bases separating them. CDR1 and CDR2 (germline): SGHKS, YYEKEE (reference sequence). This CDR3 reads CASSFTTGELFF. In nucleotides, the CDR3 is TGTGCCAGCAGCTTTACCACCGGGGAGCTGTTTTTT.